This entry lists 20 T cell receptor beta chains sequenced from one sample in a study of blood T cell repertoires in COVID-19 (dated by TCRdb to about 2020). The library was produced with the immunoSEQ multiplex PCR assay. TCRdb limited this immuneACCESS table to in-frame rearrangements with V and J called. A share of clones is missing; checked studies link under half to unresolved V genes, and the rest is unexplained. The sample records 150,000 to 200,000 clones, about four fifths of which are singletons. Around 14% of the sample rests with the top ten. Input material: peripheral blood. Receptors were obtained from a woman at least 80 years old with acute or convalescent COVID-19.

CDR3 in amino acids: CASSPRWGEGPQHF. CDR3 DNA sequence: TGTGCCAGCAGCCCCCGGTGGGGGGAAGGGCCCCAGCATTTT. This chain connects TRBV5-6 to TRBJ1-5, with D possibly TRBD1 on 5 matching bases. Trimming shortened V by 4 bases and J by 9 bases, and 17 bases separated the two germline ends. Germline V CDR1 and CDR2: SGHDT, YYEEEE. CDR3 size: 14 residues.

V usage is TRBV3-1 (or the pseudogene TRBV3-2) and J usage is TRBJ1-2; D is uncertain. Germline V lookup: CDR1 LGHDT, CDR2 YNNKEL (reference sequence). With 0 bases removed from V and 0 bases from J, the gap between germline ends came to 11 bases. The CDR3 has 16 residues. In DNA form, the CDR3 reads TGTGCCAGCAGCCAAGAAACGGGATTAGCTAACTATGGCTACACCTTC. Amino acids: CASSQETGLANYGYTF.

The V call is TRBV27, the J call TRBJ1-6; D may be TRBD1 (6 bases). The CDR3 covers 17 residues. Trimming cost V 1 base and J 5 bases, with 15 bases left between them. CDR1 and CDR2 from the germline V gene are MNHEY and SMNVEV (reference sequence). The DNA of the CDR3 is TGTGCCAGCAGTTTATGGGCGACAGGCCAGAATAATTCACCCCTCCACTTT. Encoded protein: CASSLWATGQNNSPLHF.

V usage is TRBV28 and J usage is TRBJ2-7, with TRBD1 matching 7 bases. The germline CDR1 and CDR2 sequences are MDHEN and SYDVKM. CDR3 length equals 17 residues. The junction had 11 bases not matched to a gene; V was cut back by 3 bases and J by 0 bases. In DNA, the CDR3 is TGTGCCAGCAGTTTGGATCCGGGACAGTTGAGCTCCTACGAGCAGTACTTC. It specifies CASSLDPGQLSSYEQYF.

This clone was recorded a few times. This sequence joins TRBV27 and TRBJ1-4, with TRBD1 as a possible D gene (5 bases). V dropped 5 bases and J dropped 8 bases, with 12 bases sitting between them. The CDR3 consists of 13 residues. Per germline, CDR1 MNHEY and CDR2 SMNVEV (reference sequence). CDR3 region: CASSTRVGEKLFF. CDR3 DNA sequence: TGTGCCAGCAGTACCAGGGTTGGCGAAAAACTGTTTTTT.

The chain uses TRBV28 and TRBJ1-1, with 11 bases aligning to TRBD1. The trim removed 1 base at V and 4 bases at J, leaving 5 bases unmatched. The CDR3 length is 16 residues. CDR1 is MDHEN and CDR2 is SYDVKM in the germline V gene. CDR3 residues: CASSLSYGTGGTEAFF. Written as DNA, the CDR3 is TGTGCCAGCAGTTTATCGTACGGGACAGGGGGCACTGAAGCTTTCTTT.

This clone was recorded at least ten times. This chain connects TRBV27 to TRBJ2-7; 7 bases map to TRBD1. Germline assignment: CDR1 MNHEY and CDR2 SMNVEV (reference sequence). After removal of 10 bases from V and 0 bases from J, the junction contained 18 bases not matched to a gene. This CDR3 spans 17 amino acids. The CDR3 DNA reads TGTGCCACCCCCGGTAGGGGGCGAAGCATGAGCTCCTACGAGCAGTACTTC. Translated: CATPGRGRSMSSYEQYF.

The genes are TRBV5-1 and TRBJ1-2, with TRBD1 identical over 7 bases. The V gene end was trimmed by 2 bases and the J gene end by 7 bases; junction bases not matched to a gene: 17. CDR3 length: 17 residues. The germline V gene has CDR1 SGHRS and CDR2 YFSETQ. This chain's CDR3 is CASSLHSTGAREGGYTF. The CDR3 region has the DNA TGCGCCAGCAGCTTACACAGCACAGGGGCCCGTGAGGGTGGCTACACCTTC.

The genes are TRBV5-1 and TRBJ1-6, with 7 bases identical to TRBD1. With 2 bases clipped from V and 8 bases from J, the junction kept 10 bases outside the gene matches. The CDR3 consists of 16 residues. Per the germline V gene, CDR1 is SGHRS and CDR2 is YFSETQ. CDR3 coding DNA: TGCGCCAGCAGCTTTGGACAGGATAGGATTGATTCACCCCTCCACTTT. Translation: CASSFGQDRIDSPLHF.

As DNA, the CDR3 is TGTGCCAGCAGCCAATCAACAACGAACACCGGGGAGCTGTTTTTT. This encodes CASSQSTTNTGELFF. V gene TRBV4-2 combines with J gene TRBJ2-2; no reliable D call. The length of the CDR3 is 15 residues. Germline lookup yields CDR1 LGHNA and CDR2 YNFKEQ. Trimming cost V 2 bases and J 0 bases, with 7 bases left between them.

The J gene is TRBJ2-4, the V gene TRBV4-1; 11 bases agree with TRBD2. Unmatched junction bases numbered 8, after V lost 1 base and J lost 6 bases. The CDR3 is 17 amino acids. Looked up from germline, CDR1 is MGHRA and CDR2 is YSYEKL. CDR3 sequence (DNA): TGCGCCAGCAGCCAAGCCCTAGCGGGGGGCCGGGGAAACATTCAGTACTTC. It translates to CASSQALAGGRGNIQYF.

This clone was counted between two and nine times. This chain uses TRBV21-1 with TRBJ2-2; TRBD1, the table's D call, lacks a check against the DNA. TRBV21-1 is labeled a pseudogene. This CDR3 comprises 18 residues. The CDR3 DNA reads TGTGCCAGCAGGGGGCCGGGACAGGGGTTTCCGAACACCGGGGAGCTGTTTTTT. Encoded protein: CASRGPGQGFPNTGELFF.

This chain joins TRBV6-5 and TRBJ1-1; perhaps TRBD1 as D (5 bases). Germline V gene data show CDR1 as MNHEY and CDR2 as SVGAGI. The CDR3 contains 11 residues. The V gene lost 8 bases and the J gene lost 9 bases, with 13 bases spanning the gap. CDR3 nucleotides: TGTGCCAGCGGTACCAGGGTGCAAGCTTTCTTT. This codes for CASGTRVQAFF.

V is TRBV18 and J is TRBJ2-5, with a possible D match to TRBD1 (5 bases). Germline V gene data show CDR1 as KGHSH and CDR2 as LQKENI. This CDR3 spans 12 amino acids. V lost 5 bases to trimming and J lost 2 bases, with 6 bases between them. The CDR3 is CASSSGQETQYF. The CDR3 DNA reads TGTGCCAGCTCATCAGGGCAAGAGACCCAGTACTTC.

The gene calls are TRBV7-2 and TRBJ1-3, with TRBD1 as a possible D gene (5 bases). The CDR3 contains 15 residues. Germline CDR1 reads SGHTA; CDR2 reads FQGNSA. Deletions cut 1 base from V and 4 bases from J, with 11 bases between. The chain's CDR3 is CASSLGGGVGNTIYF. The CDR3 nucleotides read TGTGCCAGCAGCTTAGGTGGAGGGGTGGGAAACACCATATATTTT.

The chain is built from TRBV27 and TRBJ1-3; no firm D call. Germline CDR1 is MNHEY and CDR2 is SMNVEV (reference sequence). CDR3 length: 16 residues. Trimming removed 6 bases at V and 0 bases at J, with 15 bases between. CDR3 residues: CASSPRGPISGNTIYF. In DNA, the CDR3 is TGTGCCAGCAGCCCCCGCGGGCCTATCTCTGGAAACACCATATATTTT.

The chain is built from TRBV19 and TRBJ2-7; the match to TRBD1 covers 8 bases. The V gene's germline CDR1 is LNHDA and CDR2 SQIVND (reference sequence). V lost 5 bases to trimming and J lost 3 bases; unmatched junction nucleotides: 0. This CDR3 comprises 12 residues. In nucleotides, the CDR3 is TGTGCCAGTAGTGGACAGGGCTACGAGCAGTACTTC. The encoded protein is CASSGQGYEQYF.

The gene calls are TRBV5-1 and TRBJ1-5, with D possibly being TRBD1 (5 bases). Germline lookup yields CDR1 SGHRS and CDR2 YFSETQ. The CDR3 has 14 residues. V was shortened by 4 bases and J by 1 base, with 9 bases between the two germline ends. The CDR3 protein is CASSPGGSNQPQHF. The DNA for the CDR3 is TGCGCCAGCAGCCCCGGGGGGAGCAATCAGCCCCAGCATTTT.

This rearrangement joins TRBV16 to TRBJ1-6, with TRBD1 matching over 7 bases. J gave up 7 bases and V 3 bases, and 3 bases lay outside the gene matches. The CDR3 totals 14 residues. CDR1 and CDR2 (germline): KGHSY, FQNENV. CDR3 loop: CASSQQTGNSPLHF. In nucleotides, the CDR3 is TGTGCCAGCAGCCAGCAGACAGGGAATTCACCCCTCCACTTT.

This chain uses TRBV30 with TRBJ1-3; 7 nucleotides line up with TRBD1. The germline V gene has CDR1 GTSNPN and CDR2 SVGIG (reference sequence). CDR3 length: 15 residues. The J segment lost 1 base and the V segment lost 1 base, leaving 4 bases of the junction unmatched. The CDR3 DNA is TGTGCCTGGAGTGGCCCGGGACAGTCTGGAAACACCATATATTTT. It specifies CAWSGPGQSGNTIYF.